This TCR beta chain was found in a study of blood T cell repertoires in COVID-19. The CDR3 consists of 15 residues. Per the germline V gene, CDR1 is MDHEN and CDR2 is SYDVKM. V dropped 5 bases and J dropped 3; count of bases not matched to a gene: 7. In the original analysis: Reference gene primer amplification gave estimated nucleated cell counts. Here immunoSEQ multiplex PCR was the method, and the copy in TCRdb shows in-frame clones only, minus some. That table supplies the V and J calls and clone size; D and trimming were determined from the DNA. The repertoire holds approximately 170,000 clones, with approximately 90% as singletons.

The origin of this receptor is a man over 45 who had recovered from COVID-19. V gene TRBV28 combines with J gene TRBJ2-1, with TRBD1 identical over 7 bases. Sequencing was performed on peripheral blood. CDR3 DNA sequence: TGTGCCAGCAGTCTAACGGGACAGCTCTACAATGAGCAGTTCTTC. Protein: CASSLTGQLYNEQFF.